One T cell receptor beta chain is described in this entry. The antigen is unknown. This entry belongs to a study of cytotoxic CD8 clonotypes in ibrutinib-treated CLL. Study conclusions and caveats: Baseline levels of clonality went above those of age-matched healthy donors and moved with circulating CD8+ T-cell counts. Whereas clonality rose at ibrutinib response, it declined toward baseline at progression.

Germline assignment: CDR1 MNHEY and CDR2 SVGAGI. V lost 2 bases to trimming and J lost 3 bases; unmatched junction nucleotides: 8. The CDR3 is made up of 16 amino acids. Measured with immunoSEQ multiplex PCR; TCRdb has only the in-frame clones, and not every one. The table lists 20,000 to 25,000 clones, roughly 70% of them singletons. Sequencing was performed on PBMCs, taken before ibrutinib treatment. The sequence came from a human donor with chronic lymphocytic leukemia. The J gene is TRBJ2-5, the V gene TRBV6-5; the match to TRBD1 covers 8 bases. CDR3 nucleotides: TGTGCCAGCAGTTACGGACAGGGACAAGGGGAAGAGACCCAGTACTTC. Its translation: CASSYGQGQGEETQYF.